The 2 T cell receptor beta chains below come from one sample, sequenced in a study of blood T cell repertoires in COVID-19. Sequencing was performed with immunoSEQ multiplex PCR; in TCRdb, only in-frame clones are kept and a portion is missing. The sample shows 68,000 or so clones, roughly 80% of them seen only once. Sample: peripheral blood. These receptors all come from a human donor in a cohort sampled during active COVID-19.

The J gene is TRBJ1-5, the V gene TRBV28; TRBD1 aligns across 7 bases. Germline V gene data show CDR1 as MDHEN and CDR2 as SYDVKM. With V trimmed by 10 bases and J by 9 bases, 18 bases remained unmatched. The CDR3 is made up of 15 amino acids. CDR3 protein: CAIKGSGGLIMPQHF. CDR3 coding DNA: TGTGCCATCAAGGGGTCAGGGGGGCTTATAATGCCCCAGCATTTT.

The CDR3 spells CAVPGQLGPNYGYTF. CDR3 nucleotide sequence: TGTGCCGTTCCGGGACAGCTGGGACCAAACTATGGCTACACCTTC. The J gene is TRBJ1-2, the V gene TRBV2; TRBD1 agrees at 7 bases. Germline CDR1 and CDR2: SNHLY and FYNNEI. This CDR3 is built from 15 residues. The junction had 14 bases not matched to a gene; V was cut back by 11 bases and J by 2 bases.